The rows below give T cell receptor beta chains drawn from one sample of a study of shared clonotypes between healthy human individuals. Assay: immunoSEQ multiplex PCR; the TCRdb copy retains only in-frame clones and omits some. Here the sample spans more than 2 million clones, around 93% being singletons. The sequenced sample consisted of naive CD8+ T cells from PBMCs. The receptors come from a man between 18 and 29 years old in good health. Some clones in this sample may be carry-over from other donors' samples. The CDR3 runs from the conserved cysteine through the conserved F or W. Fields, in order: J gene, V gene, CDR3 protein.

J: TRBJ1-5; V: TRBV19; CDR3: CASSTFGTASNQPQHF
J: TRBJ1-2; V: TRBV29-1; CDR3: CSVDLTVHDNYGYTF
J: TRBJ2-3; V: TRBV13; CDR3: CASSLNRDTGLDTQYF
J: TRBJ2-7; V: TRBV5-1; CDR3: CASTLSSGSEQYF
J: TRBJ2-2; V: TRBV7-9; CDR3: CASSERQGYAGELFF
J: TRBJ1-2; V: TRBV18; CDR3: CASSPPGQGIYGYTF
J: TRBJ2-1; V: TRBV11-2; CDR3: CASSLVTSINNEQFF
J: TRBJ2-5; V: TRBV10-3; CDR3: CAISEVLGQETQYF
J: TRBJ2-1; V: TRBV7-9; CDR3: CASSSGGSPGEQFF
J: TRBJ1-2; V: TRBV5-4; CDR3: CASSFGYGYTF
J: TRBJ2-7; V: TRBV6-6; CDR3: CASSYSAPSYEQYF
J: TRBJ2-2; V: TRBV7-8; CDR3: CASSLSGSWTGELFF
J: TRBJ2-7; V: TRBV6-5; CDR3: CASSSLTSLEQYF
J: TRBJ2-4; V: TRBV6-6; CDR3: CASSYDRASGNIQYF
J: TRBJ2-3; V: TRBV13; CDR3: CASAEQTGRATQYF
J: TRBJ2-7; V: TRBV13; CDR3: CASSPRTRGYEQYF
J: TRBJ1-3; V: TRBV19; CDR3: CARQTGGLTQIRNTIYF
J: TRBJ2-7; V: TRBV6-1; CDR3: CASSRTGLDEQYF
J: TRBJ2-1; V: TRBV7-9; CDR3: CASSLSVLAGGGDGEQFF
J: TRBJ1-4; V: TRBV7-9; CDR3: CASSTGQGFEKLFF
J: TRBJ2-7; V: TRBV29-1; CDR3: CSVEEAGGYEQYF
J: TRBJ2-5; V: TRBV5-8; CDR3: CASSLGSVRTGGRETQYF
J: TRBJ1-5; V: TRBV28; CDR3: CASSLKTENQPQHF
J: TRBJ2-7; V: TRBV14; CDR3: CASSQGSGRRYEQYF
J: TRBJ1-2; V: TRBV27; CDR3: CASSLRGQGGYTF
J: TRBJ2-7; V: TRBV4-1; CDR3: CASSSSTGSSYEQYF
J: TRBJ2-7; V: TRBV9; CDR3: CASSAATSGSRYEQYF
J: TRBJ1-1; V: TRBV11-2; CDR3: CASSFLLNTEAFF
J: TRBJ1-1; V: TRBV4-1; CDR3: CASSQVTGGNTEAFF
J: TRBJ2-7; V: TRBV7-6; CDR3: CASSLGGRTYEQYF
J: TRBJ2-5; V: TRBV11-2; CDR3: CASTGTSIQETQYF
J: TRBJ2-5; V: TRBV6-6; CDR3: CASSYSGGGTETQYF
J: TRBJ2-2; V: TRBV27; CDR3: CASSLYVAGELFF
J: TRBJ2-1; V: TRBV18; CDR3: CASSPQDWDEQFF
J: TRBJ2-1; V: TRBV5-8; CDR3: CASSFKRESHNEQFF
J: TRBJ2-7; V: TRBV27; CDR3: CASSLSEGSGSPQQYF
J: TRBJ2-7; V: TRBV4-2; CDR3: CASSQVFSGRDHEQYF
J: TRBJ2-1; V: TRBV11-2; CDR3: CASSSTSAYNEQFF